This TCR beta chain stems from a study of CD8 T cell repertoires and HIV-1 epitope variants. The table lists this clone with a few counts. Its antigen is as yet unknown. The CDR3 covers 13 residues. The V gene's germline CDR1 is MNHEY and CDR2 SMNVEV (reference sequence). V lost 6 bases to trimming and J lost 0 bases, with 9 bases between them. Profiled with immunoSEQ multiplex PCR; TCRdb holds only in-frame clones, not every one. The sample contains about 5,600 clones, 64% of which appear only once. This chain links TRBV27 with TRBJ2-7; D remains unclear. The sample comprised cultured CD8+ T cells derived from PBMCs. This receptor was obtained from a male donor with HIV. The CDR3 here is CASRNWDSYEQYF. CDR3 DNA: TGTGCCAGCAGGAACTGGGACTCCTACGAGCAGTACTTC.